This T cell receptor (beta chain) was found in a study of cytomegalovirus exposure and HLA in healthy donors. Points from the study as a whole: Within an earlier analysis, most TCR beta V segments proved productive either about 87% or about 30% of the time.

In nominal health when sampled, donors likely had unrecorded immune exposures nonetheless. Researchers ran the PCR with 60 Vbeta and 13 Jbeta primers. The method was immunoSEQ multiplex PCR; TCRdb's version includes in-frame clones alone and lacks a portion of them. The table includes about 110,000 clones, 70% to 90% detected once. Trimming shortened V by 6 bases and J by 6 bases, and 13 bases separated the two germline ends. CDR3 length: 13 residues. Germline loops: CDR1 LNHDA, CDR2 SQIVND (reference sequence). To note about this clone: The antigen remains undetermined.

This clonotype originated in a man aged 40-49 years in good health and CMV-seronegative. Sequenced input: PBMCs. The rearrangement joins TRBV19 to TRBJ2-3; tentative D call: TRBD1 (6 bases). Here the CDR3 DNA reads TGTGCCAGTAGCCAGGGGCGTCGGGATACGCAGTATTTT. Translation: CASSQGRRDTQYF.